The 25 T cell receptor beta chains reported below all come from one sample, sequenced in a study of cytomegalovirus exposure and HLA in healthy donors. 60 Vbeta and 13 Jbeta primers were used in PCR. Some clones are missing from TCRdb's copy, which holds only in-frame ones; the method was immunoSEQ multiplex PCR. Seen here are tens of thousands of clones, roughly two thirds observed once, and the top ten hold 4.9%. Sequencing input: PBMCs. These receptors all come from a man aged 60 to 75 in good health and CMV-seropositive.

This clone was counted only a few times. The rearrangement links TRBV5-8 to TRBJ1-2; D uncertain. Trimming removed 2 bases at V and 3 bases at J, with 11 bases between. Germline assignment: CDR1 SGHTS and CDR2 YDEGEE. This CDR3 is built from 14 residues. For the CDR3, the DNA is TGTGCCAGCAGCTTCAGTCATCAGGACTATGGCTACACCTTC. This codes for CASSFSHQDYGYTF.

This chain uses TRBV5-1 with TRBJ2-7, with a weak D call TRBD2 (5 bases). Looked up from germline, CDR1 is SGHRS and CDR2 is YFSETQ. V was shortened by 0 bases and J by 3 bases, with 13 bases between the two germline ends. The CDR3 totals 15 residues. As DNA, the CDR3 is TGCGCCAGCAGCTTGGACAGTGGAGGTATCTACGAGCAGTACTTC. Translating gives CASSLDSGGIYEQYF.

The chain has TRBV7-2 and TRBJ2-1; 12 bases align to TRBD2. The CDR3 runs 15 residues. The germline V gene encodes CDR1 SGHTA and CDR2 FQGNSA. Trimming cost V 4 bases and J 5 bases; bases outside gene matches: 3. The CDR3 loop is CASSSRTSGDNEQFF. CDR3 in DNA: TGTGCCAGCAGCTCAAGGACTAGCGGGGACAATGAGCAGTTCTTC. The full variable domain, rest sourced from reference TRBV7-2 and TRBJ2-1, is GAGVSQSPSNKVTEKGKDVELRCDPISGHTALYWYRQSLGQGLEFLIYFQGNSAPDKSGLPSDRFSAERTGGSVSTLTIQRTQQEDSAVYLCASSSRTSGDNEQFFGPGTRLTVL.

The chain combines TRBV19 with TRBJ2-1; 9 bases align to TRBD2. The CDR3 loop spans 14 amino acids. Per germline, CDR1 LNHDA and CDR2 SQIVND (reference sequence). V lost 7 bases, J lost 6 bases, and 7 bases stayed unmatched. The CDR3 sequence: CASKAGGQLNEQFF. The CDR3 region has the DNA TGTGCCAGTAAGGCGGGAGGGCAACTCAATGAGCAGTTCTTC.

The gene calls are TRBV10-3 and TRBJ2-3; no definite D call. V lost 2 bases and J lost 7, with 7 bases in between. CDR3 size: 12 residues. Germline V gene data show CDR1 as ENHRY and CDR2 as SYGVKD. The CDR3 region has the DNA TGTGCCATCAGTGAGGTCCAGAATACGCAGTATTTT. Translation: CAISEVQNTQYF.

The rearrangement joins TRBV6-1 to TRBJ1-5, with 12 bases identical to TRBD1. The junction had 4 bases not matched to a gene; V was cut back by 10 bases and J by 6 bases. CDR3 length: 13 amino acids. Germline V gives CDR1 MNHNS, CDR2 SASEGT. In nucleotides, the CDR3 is TGTGCCATCGTGGGACAGGGGGCTCAGCCCCAGCATTTT. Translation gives CAIVGQGAQPQHF.

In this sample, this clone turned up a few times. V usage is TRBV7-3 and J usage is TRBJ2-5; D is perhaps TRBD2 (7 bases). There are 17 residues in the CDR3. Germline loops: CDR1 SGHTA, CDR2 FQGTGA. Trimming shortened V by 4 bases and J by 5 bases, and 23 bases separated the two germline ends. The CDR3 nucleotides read TGTGCCAGCAGCTCCGGGACACCCAGCGGGATGAGGGAGACCCAGTACTTC. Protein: CASSSGTPSGMRETQYF.

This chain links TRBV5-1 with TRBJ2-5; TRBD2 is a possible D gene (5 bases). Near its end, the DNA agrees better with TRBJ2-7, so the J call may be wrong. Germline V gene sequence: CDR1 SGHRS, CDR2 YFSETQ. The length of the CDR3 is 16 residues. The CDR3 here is CASSPESDGKWYEQYF. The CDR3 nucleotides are TGCGCCAGCAGCCCAGAGAGTGACGGGAAATGGTACGAGCAGTACTTC.

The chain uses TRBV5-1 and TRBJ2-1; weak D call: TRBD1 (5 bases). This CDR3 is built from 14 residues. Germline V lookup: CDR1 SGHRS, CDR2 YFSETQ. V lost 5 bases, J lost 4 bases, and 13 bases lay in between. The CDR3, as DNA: TGCGCCAGCAGTATCGACAGCCAATACAATGAGCAGTTCTTC. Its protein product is CASSIDSQYNEQFF.

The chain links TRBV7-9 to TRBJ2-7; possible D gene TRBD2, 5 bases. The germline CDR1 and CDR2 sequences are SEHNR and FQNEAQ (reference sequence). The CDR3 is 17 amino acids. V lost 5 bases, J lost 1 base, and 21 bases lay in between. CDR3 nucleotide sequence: TGTGCCAGCAGCCCCACTCCGGCAGGAGGCGTTTCCTACGAGCAGTACTTC. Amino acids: CASSPTPAGGVSYEQYF.

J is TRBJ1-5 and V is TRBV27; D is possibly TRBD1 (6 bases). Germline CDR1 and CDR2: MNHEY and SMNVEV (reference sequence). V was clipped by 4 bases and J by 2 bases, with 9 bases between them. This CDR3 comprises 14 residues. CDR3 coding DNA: TGTGCCAGCAGTTCGTACAGGGGCAATCAGCCCCAGCATTTT. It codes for CASSSYRGNQPQHF.

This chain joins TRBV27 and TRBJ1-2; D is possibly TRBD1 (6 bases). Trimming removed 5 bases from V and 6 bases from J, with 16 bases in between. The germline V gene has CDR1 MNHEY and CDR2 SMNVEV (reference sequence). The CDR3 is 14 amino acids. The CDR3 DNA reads TGTGCCAGCAGTAGGGGGACGTACCCCGATGGCTACACCTTC. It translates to CASSRGTYPDGYTF.

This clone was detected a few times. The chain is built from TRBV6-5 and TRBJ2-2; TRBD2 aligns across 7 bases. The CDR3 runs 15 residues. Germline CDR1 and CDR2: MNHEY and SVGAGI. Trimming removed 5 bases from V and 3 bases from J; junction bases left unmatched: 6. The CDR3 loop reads CASSRGEGHTGELFF. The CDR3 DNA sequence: TGTGCCAGCAGTCGTGGGGAGGGACACACCGGGGAGCTGTTTTTT.

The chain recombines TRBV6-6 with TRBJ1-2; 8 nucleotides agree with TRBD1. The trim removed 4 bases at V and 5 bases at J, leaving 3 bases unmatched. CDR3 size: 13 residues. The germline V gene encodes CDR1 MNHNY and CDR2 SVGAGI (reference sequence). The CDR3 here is CASSSGGAYGYTF. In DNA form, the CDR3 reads TGTGCCAGCAGTTCAGGGGGCGCATATGGCTACACCTTC.

CDR3 sequence reads: CASSLGLAGGPILKNTGELFF. CDR3 nucleotide sequence: TGCGCCAGCAGCCTCGGACTAGCGGGGGGCCCGATACTTAAGAACACCGGGGAGCTGTTTTTT. The chain has TRBV4-3 and TRBJ2-2; 14 bases match TRBD2. This CDR3 region has 21 residues. V dropped 4 bases and J dropped 1; count of bases not matched to a gene: 14. The germline CDR1 and CDR2 sequences are LGHNA and YSLEER.

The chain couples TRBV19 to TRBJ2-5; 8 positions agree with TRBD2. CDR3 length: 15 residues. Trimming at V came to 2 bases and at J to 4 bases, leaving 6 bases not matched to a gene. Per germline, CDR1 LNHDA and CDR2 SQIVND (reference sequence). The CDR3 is CASSIIGGARETQYF. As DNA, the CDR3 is TGTGCCAGTAGTATAATCGGGGGGGCGAGAGAGACCCAGTACTTC.

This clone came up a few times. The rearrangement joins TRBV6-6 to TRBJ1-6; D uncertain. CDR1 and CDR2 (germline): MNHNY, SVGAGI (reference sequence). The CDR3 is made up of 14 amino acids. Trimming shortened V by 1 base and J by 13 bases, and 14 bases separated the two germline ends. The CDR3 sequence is CASSYFGTESPLHF. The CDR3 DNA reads TGTGCCAGCAGTTACTTCGGTACAGAATCTCCCCTCCACTTT.

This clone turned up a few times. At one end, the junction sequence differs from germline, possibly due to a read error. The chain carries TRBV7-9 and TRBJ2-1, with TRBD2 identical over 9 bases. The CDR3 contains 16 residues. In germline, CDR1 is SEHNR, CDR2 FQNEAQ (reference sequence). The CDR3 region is CSSSPFPAGGYNEQFF. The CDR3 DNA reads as TGTTCCAGCAGCCCCTTCCCAGCGGGGGGCTACAATGAGCAGTTCTTC.

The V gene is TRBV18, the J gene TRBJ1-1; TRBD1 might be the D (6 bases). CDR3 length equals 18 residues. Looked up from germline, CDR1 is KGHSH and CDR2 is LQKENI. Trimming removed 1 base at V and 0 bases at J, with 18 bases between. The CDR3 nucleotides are TGTGCCAGCTCACCACGGGCAGGGGAGAGACACATGAACACTGAAGCTTTCTTT. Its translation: CASSPRAGERHMNTEAFF.

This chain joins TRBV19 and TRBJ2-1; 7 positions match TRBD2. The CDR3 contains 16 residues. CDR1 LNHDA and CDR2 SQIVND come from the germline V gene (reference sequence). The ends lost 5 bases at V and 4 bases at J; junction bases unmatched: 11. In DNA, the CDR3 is TGTGCCAGTAGTGACCCCAGGGAGGGAGGGTACAATGAGCAGTTCTTC. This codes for CASSDPREGGYNEQFF.

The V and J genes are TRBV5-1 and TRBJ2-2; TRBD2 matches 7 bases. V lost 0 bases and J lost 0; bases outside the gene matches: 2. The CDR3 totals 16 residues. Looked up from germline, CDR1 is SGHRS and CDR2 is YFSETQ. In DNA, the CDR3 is TGCGCCAGCAGCTTGGGCGGGGGAACGAACACCGGGGAGCTGTTTTTT. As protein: CASSLGGGTNTGELFF.

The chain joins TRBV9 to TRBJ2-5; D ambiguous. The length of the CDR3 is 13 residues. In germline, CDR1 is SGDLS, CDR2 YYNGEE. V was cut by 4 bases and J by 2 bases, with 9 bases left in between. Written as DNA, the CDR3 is TGTGCCAGCAGCCCACTGGTTCAAGAGACCCAGTACTTC. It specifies CASSPLVQETQYF.

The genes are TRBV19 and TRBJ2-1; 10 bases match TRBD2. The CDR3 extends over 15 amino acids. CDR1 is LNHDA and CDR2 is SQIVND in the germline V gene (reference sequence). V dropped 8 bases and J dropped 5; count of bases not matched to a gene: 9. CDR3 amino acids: CASSPIGTSDNEQFF. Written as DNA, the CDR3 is TGTGCCAGTTCTCCGATAGGGACTAGCGACAATGAGCAGTTCTTC.

CDR3 nucleotides: TGTGCCAGCAGCCGTCAGGGGGCGAGTTTAGGAACCTACGAGCAGTACTTC. Amino acid sequence: CASSRQGASLGTYEQYF. V usage is TRBV7-8 and J usage is TRBJ2-5; 8 bases match TRBD1. The J call may be wrong; the DNA end is better matched by TRBJ2-7. Germline CDR1 SGHVS, CDR2 FQNEAQ. The CDR3 covers 17 residues.

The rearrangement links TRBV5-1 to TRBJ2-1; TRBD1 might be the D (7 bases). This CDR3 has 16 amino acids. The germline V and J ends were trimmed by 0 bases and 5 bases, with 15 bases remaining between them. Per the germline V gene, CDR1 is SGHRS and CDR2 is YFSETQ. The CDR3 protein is CASSLAPAGGNNEQFF. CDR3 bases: TGCGCCAGCAGCTTGGCCCCGGCAGGGGGGAACAATGAGCAGTTCTTC.